The next 22 T cell receptor beta chains were all read from a single sample in a study of cytomegalovirus exposure and HLA in healthy donors. Both 60 Vbeta primers and 13 Jbeta primers went into the PCR. Profiled with immunoSEQ multiplex PCR; TCRdb holds only in-frame clones, not every one. The table has some 200,000 clones, about 78% seen once. Sequencing input: PBMCs. The source is a young woman in good health and CMV-seronegative.

As concerns this clone: Relative to the germline gene, one junction end is altered; a read error may explain this. This chain connects TRBV2 to TRBJ1-2; TRBD1 might be the D (6 bases). The CDR3 is 14 residues long. CDR1 is SNHLY, CDR2 FYNNEI, per germline. In nucleotides, the CDR3 is TGTGCCAGCAGTTATGAAGGGGGGGACTGGGGCTACCCCTTC. It is translated as CASSYEGGDWGYPF.

CDR3 sequence reads: CASRPRDSAGYGYTF. CDR3 DNA: TGTGCCAGTAGGCCTAGGGACTCCGCGGGCTATGGCTACACCTTC. The rearrangement links TRBV19 to TRBJ1-2; TRBD1 is a possible D gene (5 bases). In germline, CDR1 is LNHDA, CDR2 SQIVND (reference sequence). CDR3 size: 15 residues. Trimming pared 6 bases from V and 4 bases from J, leaving 18 bases between.

CDR3 sequence: CASSLGLLTQYF. The CDR3 DNA reads as TGTGCCAGCAGCTTAGGGCTCTTGACCCAGTACTTC. The gene calls are TRBV7-9 and TRBJ2-5, with unresolved D. The CDR3 covers 12 residues. Trimming stripped 1 base from V and 7 bases from J, with 7 bases between. Germline V gene data show CDR1 as SEHNR and CDR2 as FQNEAQ (reference sequence).

The CDR3 sequence is CASSEYIAPSTNEKLFF. CDR3 DNA sequence: TGTGCCAGCAGTGAATATATCGCGCCATCAACTAATGAAAAACTGTTTTTT. This chain links TRBV6-1 with TRBJ1-4; D gene unclear. V lost 2 bases and J 0 bases, leaving 13 bases between the germline ends. This CDR3 comprises 17 residues. Germline loops: CDR1 MNHNS, CDR2 SASEGT.

This sequence joins TRBV6-4 and TRBJ2-2; 9 nucleotides agree with TRBD2. Per germline, CDR1 MRHNA and CDR2 SNTAGT. V dropped 4 bases and J dropped 7; count of bases not matched to a gene: 4. This CDR3 comprises 14 residues. The CDR3 DNA reads TGTGCCAGCAGTGGAGCGGGAGGCGTCGGGGAGCTGTTTTTT. It translates to CASSGAGGVGELFF.

The chain is built from TRBV4-2 and TRBJ1-1; D may be TRBD1 (5 bases). Trimming shortened V by 3 bases and J by 4 bases, and 12 bases separated the two germline ends. The germline V gene has CDR1 LGHNA and CDR2 YNFKEQ. This CDR3 is 14 amino acids long. CDR3 in amino acids: CASSHTTDPTEAFF. The CDR3 coding sequence is TGTGCCAGCAGCCACACGACAGACCCCACTGAAGCTTTCTTT.

V and J are TRBV5-1 and TRBJ2-7; 8 nucleotides agree with TRBD1. The junction had 4 bases not matched to a gene; V was cut back by 2 bases and J by 3 bases. The CDR3 consists of 14 residues. Germline CDR1 reads SGHRS; CDR2 reads YFSETQ. The CDR3, as DNA: TGCGCCAGCAGCTTCGCCGGACAGGGCTACGAGCAGTACTTC. Translated: CASSFAGQGYEQYF.

The sample holds a few counts of this clone. V gene TRBV5-3 combines with J gene TRBJ1-2, with 11 bases lining up with TRBD1. TRBV5-3 counts as an open reading frame of uncertain function. This CDR3 contains 15 residues. V lost 4 bases to trimming and J lost 5 bases; unmatched junction nucleotides: 7. CDR3 residues: CARSQDRGLQYGYTF. The CDR3 coding sequence is TGTGCCAGAAGCCAGGACAGGGGGCTTCAATATGGCTACACCTTC.

The genes are TRBV6-6 and TRBJ1-1, with D maybe TRBD1 (5 bases). The germline gives CDR1 MNHNY, CDR2 SVGAGI (reference sequence). The V end was cut by 10 bases, the J end by 8 bases, with 26 bases between. This CDR3 is 15 amino acids long. CDR3 nucleotides: TGTGCCACCGCGGAAAGAGGGAGCGGGACCTTGGAAGCTTTCTTT. Protein product: CATAERGSGTLEAFF.

This rearrangement joins TRBV10-3 to TRBJ2-1; perhaps TRBD2 as D (6 bases). The V end lost 8 bases, the J end lost 4 bases, and 9 bases lay between the germline ends. The CDR3 consists of 12 residues. CDR1 ENHRY and CDR2 SYGVKD come from the germline V gene. CDR3: CAIGLQYNEQFF. For the CDR3, the DNA is TGTGCCATCGGACTACAGTACAATGAGCAGTTCTTC.

V and J are TRBV7-9 and TRBJ1-2; D remains unclear. Germline V gives CDR1 SEHNR, CDR2 FQNEAQ (reference sequence). The CDR3 is 15 residues long. V lost 1 base and J lost 4, with 13 bases in between. The CDR3 reads CASSLGASLSYGYTF. In nucleotides, the CDR3 is TGTGCCAGCAGCTTAGGCGCCTCTCTGAGCTATGGCTACACCTTC.

The rearrangement joins TRBV9 to TRBJ2-3; D is unclear. With 3 bases removed from V and 2 bases from J, the gap between germline ends came to 19 bases. Germline-derived CDR1 and CDR2 are SGDLS and YYNGEE. This CDR3 comprises 17 residues. Here the CDR3 reads CASSAMAAVSITDTQYF. DNA of the CDR3: TGTGCCAGCAGCGCGATGGCGGCCGTCTCCATCACAGATACGCAGTATTTT. Drawing the rest from reference TRBV9 and TRBJ2-3, the complete variable domain is DSGVTQTPKHLITATGQRVTLRCSPRSGDLSVYWYQQSLDQGLQFLIQYYNGEERAKGNILERFSAQQFPDLHSELNLSSLELGDSALYFCASSAMAAVSITDTQYFGPGTRLTVL.

V usage is TRBV29-1 and J usage is TRBJ1-2; 8 positions match TRBD1. Germline V gene data show CDR1 as SQVTM and CDR2 as ANQGSEA. The CDR3 length is 11 residues. The V segment lost 4 bases and the J segment 6 bases; nucleotides outside the gene matches: 1. The CDR3 reads CSVGQGNGYTF. CDR3 coding DNA: TGCAGCGTTGGACAGGGGAATGGCTACACCTTC. Supplemented by reference TRBV29-1 and TRBJ1-2, the full variable domain reads SAVISQKPSRDICQRGTSLTIQCQVDSQVTMMFWYRQQPGQSLTLIATANQGSEATYESGFVIDKFPISRPNLTFSTLTVSNMSPEDSSIYLCSVGQGNGYTFGSGTRLTVV.

This rearrangement joins TRBV13 to TRBJ2-7, with TRBD1 matching 10 bases. The CDR3 runs 15 residues. The trim removed 5 bases at V and 4 bases at J, leaving 8 bases unmatched. Per germline, CDR1 PRHDT and CDR2 FYEKMQ (reference sequence). Written as DNA, the CDR3 is TGTGCCAGCAGCCCCCGGGACAGGGGTCCTTACGAGCAGTACTTC. Translation gives CASSPRDRGPYEQYF.

The rearrangement joins TRBV13 to TRBJ2-4; D ambiguous. V gave up 0 bases and J gave up 0 bases, with 3 bases separating them. CDR1 is PRHDT, CDR2 FYEKMQ, per germline (reference sequence). The CDR3 covers 14 residues. CDR3 in amino acids: CASSLGLAKNIQYF. The CDR3 DNA follows: TGTGCCAGCAGCTTAGGTCTAGCCAAAAACATTCAGTACTTC.

V gene TRBV5-6 combines with J gene TRBJ2-4; D gene ambiguous. V was trimmed by 0 bases and J by 3 bases, leaving 7 bases between them. CDR3 length: 14 residues. The germline V gene encodes CDR1 SGHDT and CDR2 YYEEEE. CDR3 sequence (DNA): TGTGCCAGCAGCTTGGAGCTTGTCAAAAACATTCAGTACTTC. Amino acid sequence: CASSLELVKNIQYF.

This clone has a handful of counts. V and J are TRBV5-1 and TRBJ2-5, with 12 bases fitting TRBD2. Trimming removed 1 base from V and 4 bases from J; junction bases left unmatched: 5. The CDR3 sequence is 16 residues long. The germline V gene encodes CDR1 SGHRS and CDR2 YFSETQ. The CDR3 region has the DNA TGCGCCAGCAGCTTGCCGCGACTAGCGGGGGTAGAGACCCAGTACTTC. It specifies CASSLPRLAGVETQYF.

The chain has TRBV2 and TRBJ1-6; D may be TRBD1 (6 bases). Germline loops: CDR1 SNHLY, CDR2 FYNNEI. Trimming removed 7 bases from V and 2 bases from J, with 15 bases in between. The CDR3 contains 16 residues. CDR3 amino acids: CASINQDRPYNSPLHF. The CDR3 DNA reads TGTGCCAGCATCAACCAAGACAGGCCCTATAATTCACCCCTCCACTTT.

The CDR3 nucleotides read TGTGCCAGCAGTCCCCGACAGCTGAACACTGAAGCTTTCTTT. This translates into CASSPRQLNTEAFF. The chain carries TRBV6-5 and TRBJ1-1; tentatively, D is TRBD1 (5 bases). V was pared by 5 bases and J by 0 bases, with 10 bases between. Looked up from germline, CDR1 is MNHEY and CDR2 is SVGAGI. The CDR3 is 14 residues long.

The chain recombines TRBV6-5 with TRBJ2-3; D is undetermined. This CDR3 has 16 amino acids. In germline, CDR1 is MNHEY, CDR2 SVGAGI. V shed 2 bases and J shed 0 bases, with 12 bases lying between them. The CDR3 region has the DNA TGTGCCAGCAGTTACCGGATTGACACTAGCACAGATACGCAGTATTTT. This gives the protein CASSYRIDTSTDTQYF.

The chain recombines TRBV7-9 with TRBJ1-2, with D possibly TRBD1 on 6 matching bases. This CDR3 spans 13 amino acids. Germline CDR1 is SEHNR and CDR2 is FQNEAQ (reference sequence). The V end lost 6 bases, the J end lost 6 bases, and 14 bases lay between the germline ends. CDR3 bases: TGTGCCAGCAGTAGAGGACAGAGCCATGGCTACACCTTC. It specifies CASSRGQSHGYTF.

The chain combines TRBV7-9 with TRBJ1-3; D possibly corresponds to TRBD1 (6 bases). Germline V lookup: CDR1 SEHNR, CDR2 FQNEAQ (reference sequence). V was cut by 2 bases and J by 4 bases, with 9 bases left in between. This CDR3 contains 14 residues. CDR3 amino acids: CASSLRDNGNTIYF. The CDR3 nucleotides are TGTGCCAGCAGCTTACGGGACAACGGAAACACCATATATTTT.